Presented here are 9 T cell receptor beta chains from one specimen sequenced in a study of T cells in Graves' hyperthyroidism and ophthalmopathy. Amplification of TCR beta CDR3 regions used RNA as the template. HTBI primers were the set used in a first-round RT-PCR of the TCR CDR3. TCRdb ran MiXCR on the multiplex PCR reads and lists one entry per CDR3 protein. Of around 350,000 distinct CDR3 sequences in the sample, about a fifth were seen once. Sequenced material: blood. The source of these receptors is a woman aged 18 to 35 with Graves' hyperthyroidism.

The table lists this clonotype with a few counts. The chain has TRBV10-2 and TRBJ1-5, with a possible D match to TRBD1 (6 bases). This CDR3 comprises 13 residues. Germline values: CDR1 WSHSY, CDR2 SAAADI. The V and J ends lost 6 bases and 5 bases respectively, with 11 bases between them. As DNA, the CDR3 is TGCGCCAGCAGCTCGGGGGCAGATCAGCCCCAGCATTTT. It translates to CASSSGADQPQHF.

This clonotype appeared many times. V usage is TRBV12-3 or TRBV12-4 and J usage is TRBJ1-2; D gene uncertain. V was clipped by 3 bases and J by 0 bases, with 8 bases between them. The CDR3 has 14 amino acids. The CDR3 region has the DNA TGTGCCAGCAGTTTTCCCCCGTCTAACTATGGCTACACCTTC. Its translation is CASSFPPSNYGYTF.

The chain has TRBV18 and TRBJ1-2; unclear D gene. The CDR3 spans 13 residues. The germline V gene has CDR1 KGHSH and CDR2 LQKENI. Trimming took 3 bases from V and 6 from J, leaving 11 bases between them. Written as DNA, the CDR3 is TGTGCCAGCTCACCGTCAGCAACCAATGGCTACACCTTC. This sequence encodes CASSPSATNGYTF.

This clonotype was found many times. J is TRBJ1-2 and V is TRBV24-1; TRBD1 might be the D (6 bases). The germline gives CDR1 KGHDR, CDR2 SFDVKD. CDR3 length: 16 amino acids. V was shortened by 5 bases and J by 0 bases, with 15 bases between the two germline ends. The DNA of the CDR3 is TGTGCCACCAGTGGTACGGGGGGCGGAGCTAACTATGGCTACACCTTC. Amino acids: CATSGTGGGANYGYTF.

This clonotype came up a few times. The J gene is TRBJ1-1, the V gene TRBV5-1; TRBD1 aligns across 8 bases. The CDR3 loop spans 15 amino acids. With 3 bases clipped from V and 4 bases from J, the junction kept 8 bases outside the gene matches. Germline assignment: CDR1 SGHRS and CDR2 YFSETQ. CDR3 nucleotides: TGCGCCAGCAGCTCCGGACAGGGTCGGACCACTGAAGCTTTCTTT. Protein sequence: CASSSGQGRTTEAFF.

This clonotype was observed at least ten times. V gene TRBV6-5 combines with J gene TRBJ2-7; tentative D call: TRBD2 (5 bases). The CDR3 has 16 amino acids. Between the trimmed V and J ends, which lost 0 bases and 6 bases, there was a span of 18 bases. The germline gives CDR1 MNHEY, CDR2 SVGAGI. The CDR3 sequence: CASSYSASLAGSEQYF. CDR3 sequence (DNA): TGTGCCAGCAGTTACTCGGCGTCTTTGGCGGGCAGCGAGCAGTACTTC.

This clonotype was observed many times. The CDR3 loop reads CASSLRRGSYEQYF. The CDR3 region has the DNA TGTGCCAGCAGCCTAAGGAGGGGCTCCTACGAGCAGTACTTC. The chain carries TRBV6-1 and TRBJ2-7; TRBD2 is a possible D gene (6 bases). The CDR3 is 14 amino acids. V lost 6 bases, J lost 0 bases, and 12 bases lay in between. The germline V gene has CDR1 MNHNS and CDR2 SASEGT.

Many counts were recorded for this clonotype. V gene TRBV12-3 or TRBV12-4 combines with J gene TRBJ2-7, with D possibly being TRBD2 (6 bases). Trimming cost V 3 bases and J 5 bases, with 11 bases left between them. The CDR3 contains 13 residues. CDR3 loop: CASSLGGIDEQYF. The CDR3 DNA reads TGTGCCAGCAGTTTGGGGGGTATTGACGAGCAGTACTTC.

The table lists this clonotype with many counts. The chain joins TRBV24-1 to TRBJ1-1; D is unclear. The CDR3 loop spans 15 amino acids. V lost 5 bases and J lost 7, with 19 bases in between. Germline-derived CDR1 and CDR2 are KGHDR and SFDVKD. Written as DNA, the CDR3 is TGTGCCACCAGTGTTGGGTCGGGGTACCTAGATGAAGCTTTCTTT. This gives the protein CATSVGSGYLDEAFF.